The 29 T cell receptor beta chains given below trace back to one sample, sequenced in a study of blood T cell repertoires in COVID-19. TCRdb keeps only in-frame clones here, not all; method: immunoSEQ multiplex PCR. The repertoire consists of about 52,000 clones, with roughly 84% occurring once and the leading ten covering roughly 15%. Sequencing used peripheral blood. The receptors were gathered from a human donor with active COVID-19. The donor label of this sample is uncertain.

The rearrangement joins TRBV19 to TRBJ1-1, with TRBD1 matching 8 bases. Unmatched junction bases numbered 10, after V lost 5 bases and J lost 8 bases. Germline V CDR1 and CDR2: LNHDA, SQIVND (reference sequence). The CDR3 sequence is 14 residues long. CDR3 residues: CASSPLYGQGEAFF. The CDR3, as DNA: TGTGCCAGTAGTCCCCTCTACGGACAGGGAGAAGCTTTCTTT.

The chain carries TRBV18 and TRBJ1-3, with 9 bases lining up with TRBD1. Looked up from germline, CDR1 is KGHSH and CDR2 is LQKENI. With 3 bases clipped from V and 0 bases from J, the junction kept 6 bases outside the gene matches. The CDR3 spans 17 residues. CDR3 sequence reads: CASSPTGGRSSGNTIYF. Written as DNA, the CDR3 is TGTGCCAGCTCACCTACAGGGGGCCGAAGCTCTGGAAACACCATATATTTT.

The chain has TRBV7-9 and TRBJ2-1, with D unresolved. From germline, CDR1 is SEHNR and CDR2 FQNEAQ (reference sequence). Trimming pared 3 bases from V and 3 bases from J, leaving 9 bases between. The CDR3 spans 14 residues. The CDR3 here is CASSFWANYNEQFF. The CDR3 DNA reads as TGTGCCAGCAGCTTTTGGGCTAACTACAATGAGCAGTTCTTC. The variable domain in full, with the rest retrieved from reference TRBV7-9 and TRBJ2-1, is DTGVSQNPRHKITKRGQNVTFRCDPISEHNRLYWYRQTLGQGPEFLTYFQNEAQLEKSRLLSDRFSAERPKGSFSTLEIQRTEQGDSAMYLCASSFWANYNEQFFGPGTRLTVL.

CDR3 nucleotides: TGTGCCAGCAGCTTTACAGGGGGGGCTGAAGCTTTCTTT. Encoded protein: CASSFTGGAEAFF. The chain carries TRBV7-3 and TRBJ1-1, with TRBD1 matching over 8 bases. Germline lookup yields CDR1 SGHTA and CDR2 FQGTGA. V was pared by 3 bases and J by 6 bases, with 3 bases of the junction left unmatched. The CDR3 contains 13 residues.

This chain connects TRBV4-3 to TRBJ1-1; 7 bases agree with TRBD1. The CDR3 runs 16 residues. The germline CDR1 and CDR2 sequences are LGHNA and YSLEER. With V trimmed by 3 bases and J by 1 base, 8 bases remained unmatched. For the CDR3, the DNA is TGCGCCAGCAGCCAGACCGACAGGGTAAGGAACACTGAAGCTTTCTTT. Residues: CASSQTDRVRNTEAFF.

The chain links TRBV7-3 to TRBJ2-2; 7 positions match TRBD1. The CDR3 has 16 residues. The V gene end was trimmed by 5 bases and the J gene end by 0 bases; junction bases not matched to a gene: 6. CDR1 is SGHTA, CDR2 FQGTGA, per germline. The CDR3 DNA reads TGTGCCAGCAGCCCTACGGGACAGACGAACACCGGGGAGCTGTTTTTT. This gives the protein CASSPTGQTNTGELFF.

The table lists this clone with a few counts. The chain is built from TRBV6-6 and TRBJ2-7; 8 bases map to TRBD1. V was pared by 4 bases and J by 5 bases, with 4 bases of the junction left unmatched. Germline V gene lookup returns CDR1 MNHNY and CDR2 SVGAGI (reference sequence). The CDR3 extends over 13 amino acids. CDR3 region: CASSLQGVNEQYF. CDR3 bases: TGTGCCAGCAGTTTACAGGGGGTGAACGAGCAGTACTTC.

The gene calls are TRBV2 and TRBJ1-4; 8 nucleotides align to TRBD1. V trimming: 2 bases; J trimming: 3 bases; junction bases outside the gene matches: 2. The CDR3 length is 15 residues. The germline gives CDR1 SNHLY, CDR2 FYNNEI. The CDR3 nucleotides are TGTGCCAGCAGTGAACAGGGGGCACCTAATGAAAAACTGTTTTTT. Protein: CASSEQGAPNEKLFF.

This clone was seen a single time. The chain joins TRBV6-5 to TRBJ2-6; D is unresolved. The V end lost 0 bases, the J end lost 1 base, and 4 bases lay between the germline ends. The CDR3 length is 15 residues. Germline V gene lookup returns CDR1 MNHEY and CDR2 SVGAGI. As DNA, the CDR3 is TGTGCCAGCAGTTACTCCGGGTCTGGGGCCAACGTCCTGACTTTC. This gives the protein CASSYSGSGANVLTF.

J is TRBJ2-1 and V is TRBV6-5; 11 bases are shared with TRBD2. Germline V CDR1 and CDR2: MNHEY, SVGAGI. V dropped 0 bases and J dropped 8; count of bases not matched to a gene: 6. The CDR3 runs to 16 residues. The CDR3 loop reads CASSYSSSGGAHEQFF. The CDR3 DNA reads TGTGCCAGCAGTTACTCGAGTAGCGGGGGGGCTCATGAGCAGTTCTTC.

This clone was seen a single time. The chain joins TRBV11-3 to TRBJ2-7; 7 bases are a match to TRBD1. The CDR3 runs to 13 residues. V was pared by 5 bases and J by 4 bases, with 5 bases of the junction left unmatched. Germline V gene lookup returns CDR1 SGHNT and CDR2 YENEEA. The CDR3, as DNA: TGTGCCAGCAGCGCTCGGACAGGTTACGAGCAGTACTTC. As protein: CASSARTGYEQYF.

A few counts support this clone. The chain is built from TRBV5-6 and TRBJ1-2; TRBD1 matches 7 bases. The germline V gene has CDR1 SGHDT and CDR2 YYEEEE. V shed 4 bases and J 8 bases; nucleotides not matched to a gene: 8. The CDR3 is made up of 13 amino acids. The CDR3 spells CASSPQGGKGYTF. DNA of the CDR3: TGTGCCAGCAGCCCACAAGGGGGCAAGGGCTACACCTTC.

A remark on this clone: The junction does not match germline at one end; this may be a read error. This rearrangement joins TRBV5-5 to TRBJ2-1, with D possibly TRBD2 on 5 matching bases. The germline gives CDR1 SGHKS, CDR2 YYEKEE (reference sequence). This CDR3 has 16 residues. The CDR3 reads CASSVDSGVSYNEQFF. CDR3 coding DNA: TGTGCCAGCAGCGTCGACTCCGGGGTCTCCTATAATGAGCAGTTCTTC.

V gene TRBV4-1 combines with J gene TRBJ2-1; 9 bases line up with TRBD2. The CDR3 spans 18 residues. V dropped 0 bases and J dropped 6; count of bases not matched to a gene: 12. From germline, CDR1 is MGHRA and CDR2 YSYEKL. Written as DNA, the CDR3 is TGCGCCAGCAGCCAAGATCCGGGACTAGCCGTGGGGCCCAATGAGCAGTTCTTC. Translation gives CASSQDPGLAVGPNEQFF.

This clone was observed a single time. CDR3 protein: CASSLYSGTGNNEQFF. The CDR3 DNA is TGTGCCAGCAGCTTATACTCCGGGACAGGTAACAATGAGCAGTTCTTC. The chain recombines TRBV7-8 with TRBJ2-1; TRBD1 matches 8 bases. Unmatched junction bases numbered 8, after V lost 2 bases and J lost 5 bases. This CDR3 has 16 amino acids. Germline V gives CDR1 SGHVS, CDR2 FQNEAQ.

This chain joins TRBV5-1 and TRBJ1-2; 7 nucleotides align to TRBD1. V shed 0 bases and J 2 bases; nucleotides not matched to a gene: 10. Germline assignment: CDR1 SGHRS and CDR2 YFSETQ. The CDR3 runs 17 residues. The CDR3 DNA reads as TGCGCCAGCAGCTTGGATGAGGGGGCGCCGGTAAACTATGGCTACACCTTC. Its translation is CASSLDEGAPVNYGYTF. Together with reference TRBV5-1 and TRBJ1-2, the CDR3 gives the full variable domain: KAGVTQTPRYLIKTRGQQVTLSCSPISGHRSVSWYQQTPGQGLQFLFEYFSETQRNKGNFPGRFSGRQFSNSRSEMNVSTLELGDSALYLCASSLDEGAPVNYGYTFGSGTRLTVV.

The genes are TRBV6-4 and TRBJ1-1; 9 nucleotides match TRBD1. CDR3 length: 13 residues. Per the germline V gene, CDR1 is MRHNA and CDR2 is SNTAGT. V lost 5 bases to trimming and J lost 7 bases; unmatched junction nucleotides: 5. CDR3 amino acids: CASSSDRGSEAFF. The DNA for the CDR3 is TGTGCCAGCAGTTCCGACAGGGGGAGTGAAGCTTTCTTT.

The chain carries TRBV18 and TRBJ2-5; D unresolved. This CDR3 has 15 residues. Trimming removed 5 bases from V and 4 bases from J, with 17 bases in between. CDR1 and CDR2 (germline): KGHSH, LQKENI. The CDR3 region has the DNA TGTGCCAGCTCATCCCCAAGCGAGAGAAGAGAGACCCAGTACTTC. This sequence encodes CASSSPSERRETQYF. Combining the CDR3 with reference TRBV18 and TRBJ2-5 gives the whole variable domain NAGVMQNPRHLVRRRGQEARLRCSPMKGHSHVYWYRQLPEEGLKFMVYLQKENIIDESGMPKERFSAEFPKEGPSILRIQQVVRGDSAAYFCASSSPSERRETQYFGPGTRLLVL.

The CDR3 DNA follows: TGTGCCAGCAGCCCCCCGGGGGGGGTTAATGAAAAACTGTTTTTT. It translates to CASSPPGGVNEKLFF. The chain is built from TRBV7-9 and TRBJ1-4, with D perhaps TRBD1 (5 bases). With 5 bases removed from V and 4 bases from J, the gap between germline ends came to 14 bases. Germline V gene lookup returns CDR1 SEHNR and CDR2 FQNEAQ (reference sequence). The CDR3 totals 15 residues.

The chain is built from TRBV3-1 (or the pseudogene TRBV3-2) and TRBJ2-5; D not resolved. Germline V CDR1 and CDR2: LGHDT, YNNKEL (reference sequence). Deletions cut 6 bases from V and 4 bases from J, with 12 bases between. The CDR3 is 13 residues long. CDR3 nucleotides: TGTGCCAGCAGGTGGTCTACCTTAGAGACCCAGTACTTC. Its translation: CASRWSTLETQYF.

The gene calls are TRBV6-2 or TRBV6-3 and TRBJ2-1; TRBD2 matches 13 bases. Germline-derived CDR1 and CDR2 are MNHEY and SVGEGT. The CDR3 spans 20 residues. The J segment lost 2 bases and the V segment lost 5 bases, leaving 15 bases of the junction unmatched. The DNA of the CDR3 is TGTGCCAGCAGTACCCCCGCGGGACTAGCGGGGATCCTCGCCTACAATGAGCAGTTCTTC. This codes for CASSTPAGLAGILAYNEQFF.

DNA of the CDR3: TGTGCCAGCAGCTTAGCGGGCGGGGAGACCCAGTACTTC. Protein: CASSLAGGETQYF. V and J are TRBV11-2 and TRBJ2-5, with a possible D match to TRBD2 (5 bases). CDR1 and CDR2 (germline): SGHAT, FQNNGV. Trimming cost V 1 base and J 5 bases, with 8 bases left between them. The CDR3 contains 13 residues.

The chain recombines TRBV6-2 or TRBV6-3 with TRBJ2-3, with TRBD2 matching 8 bases. J lost 7 bases, V lost 1 base, and 7 bases had no gene match. CDR1 and CDR2 (germline): MNHEY, SVGEGT. The CDR3 covers 15 residues. The CDR3: CASSYFTGGAYTQYF. As DNA, the CDR3 is TGTGCCAGCAGTTACTTCACCGGGGGGGCATATACGCAGTATTTT.

The chain combines TRBV15 with TRBJ2-7; possible D gene TRBD2, 7 bases. Trimming removed 3 bases at V and 3 bases at J, with 15 bases between. CDR1 is LNHNV, CDR2 YYDKDF, per germline (reference sequence). This CDR3 has 15 amino acids. This chain's CDR3 is CATSRRGTRGYEQYF. DNA for the CDR3: TGTGCCACCAGCAGGCGGGGGACCAGGGGCTACGAGCAGTACTTC.

The CDR3 DNA follows: TGTGCCAGCAGCTTAGAGAGGGGCACAGGGGTGAACTACGAGCAGTACTTC. Translated: CASSLERGTGVNYEQYF. V and J are TRBV7-2 and TRBJ2-7, with TRBD1 matching 7 bases. V was clipped by 1 base and J by 3 bases; unmatched bases: 12. The CDR3 runs to 17 residues. Germline-derived CDR1 and CDR2 are SGHTA and FQGNSA.

V is TRBV9 and J is TRBJ2-3; the match to TRBD1 covers 7 bases. V dropped 4 bases and J dropped 3; count of bases not matched to a gene: 5. Germline CDR1 SGDLS, CDR2 YYNGEE. This CDR3 has 14 residues. The CDR3 loop reads CASSSGGWTDTQYF. In nucleotides, the CDR3 is TGTGCCAGCAGCTCAGGGGGTTGGACAGATACGCAGTATTTT. The full variable domain, rest sourced from reference TRBV9 and TRBJ2-3, is DSGVTQTPKHLITATGQRVTLRCSPRSGDLSVYWYQQSLDQGLQFLIQYYNGEERAKGNILERFSAQQFPDLHSELNLSSLELGDSALYFCASSSGGWTDTQYFGPGTRLTVL.

This rearrangement joins TRBV10-3 to TRBJ2-5, with 12 positions matching TRBD2. The CDR3 has 13 amino acids. V lost 10 bases and J lost 7; bases outside the gene matches: 7. Germline V gene data show CDR1 as ENHRY and CDR2 as SYGVKD. The CDR3 nucleotides are TGTGCCACTCTAGCGGGGGGGCCGGGGACCCAGTACTTC. Translation: CATLAGGPGTQYF.

The chain is built from TRBV2 and TRBJ2-2; the D gene is possibly TRBD2 (7 bases). Germline CDR1 is SNHLY and CDR2 is FYNNEI. V lost 2 bases, J lost 1 base, and 11 bases lay in between. This CDR3 comprises 16 residues. The CDR3 loop is CASSERGALNTGELFF. The CDR3 region has the DNA TGTGCCAGCAGTGAACGGGGGGCGTTGAACACCGGGGAGCTGTTTTTT.

V usage is TRBV29-1 and J usage is TRBJ2-3; 7 nucleotides align to TRBD1. The CDR3 is made up of 14 amino acids. Trimming at V came to 7 bases and at J to 2 bases, leaving 9 bases not matched to a gene. Germline V lookup: CDR1 SQVTM, CDR2 ANQGSEA. The CDR3 loop reads CSAIRDRLTDTQYF. In DNA form, the CDR3 reads TGCAGCGCAATCCGGGACAGACTCACAGATACGCAGTATTTT.